These T cell receptor beta chains were read from a single sample in a study of T cell changes during pregnancy in multiple sclerosis. Sequenced by immunoSEQ multiplex PCR; TCRdb stores in-frame clones only, minus some. The sample consists of about 28,000 clones, roughly 87% of them appearing once. This specimen consisted of CD4+ T cells from peripheral blood mononuclear cells, obtained in the second trimester of pregnancy. The receptors here all came from a female donor with multiple sclerosis, enrolled in a pregnancy study. The CDR3 runs from the conserved cysteine through the conserved F or W. Each record gives: D gene, J gene, clone size, V gene, CDR3 protein, CDR3 DNA. The D gene is left open where the match is weak. Size values are once, few and many counts, or a class for expanded clones, and some rows have none.

.	TRBJ1-2	.	TRBV6-1	CASSDLTRLGYTF	TGTGCCAGCAGTGACCTGACACGGCTTGGCTACACCTTC
TRBD1	TRBJ2-4	.	TRBV4-3	CASTPGTGVNIQYF	TGCGCCAGCACCCCGGGAACAGGGGTGAACATTCAGTACTTC
.	TRBJ2-7	.	TRBV7-3	CASSLGGGEQYF	TGTGCCAGCAGCTTAGGTGGCGGCGAGCAGTACTTC
.	TRBJ1-2	once	TRBV2	CASSYTGLRGYTF	TGTGCCAGCAGCTATACAGGGTTACGCGGCTACACCTTC
.	TRBJ2-3	.	TRBV7-7	CASSPVGRGADTQYF	TGTGCTAGCAGCCCAGTGGGCAGGGGGGCAGATACGCAGTATTTT
.	TRBJ1-6	.	TRBV28	CASSLYEYSYNSPLHF	TGTGCCAGCAGTTTGTATGAGTACTCCTATAATTCACCCCTCCACTTT
TRBD1	TRBJ2-7	.	TRBV7-3	CASSFGQGGAYEQYF	TGTGCCAGCAGCTTCGGACAGGGGGGTGCCTACGAGCAGTACTTC
.	TRBJ1-6	few	TRBV18	CASSPVGAADSPLHF	TGTGCCAGCTCACCCGTAGGAGCGGCGGACTCACCCCTCCACTTT
.	TRBJ2-5	.	TRBV9	CASSTHASVATQYF	TGTGCCAGCAGCACCCATGCAAGCGTTGCGACCCAGTACTTC
.	TRBJ2-5	.	TRBV4-1	CASSQESGWSQETQYF	TGCGCCAGCAGCCAAGAATCGGGGTGGAGTCAAGAGACCCAGTACTTC
.	TRBJ1-3	.	TRBV4-3	CASSQEVQSTNPGNTIYF	TGCGCCAGCAGCCAAGAGGTCCAGTCTACTAATCCAGGAAACACCATATATTTT
.	TRBJ1-1	.	TRBV9	CASSVDGLPFAEAFF	TGTGCCAGCAGCGTAGATGGCCTTCCTTTTGCTGAAGCTTTCTTT
.	TRBJ1-5	.	TRBV9	CASSETGTPRGPQHF	TGTGCCAGCAGCGAGACCGGGACTCCAAGAGGGCCCCAGCATTTT